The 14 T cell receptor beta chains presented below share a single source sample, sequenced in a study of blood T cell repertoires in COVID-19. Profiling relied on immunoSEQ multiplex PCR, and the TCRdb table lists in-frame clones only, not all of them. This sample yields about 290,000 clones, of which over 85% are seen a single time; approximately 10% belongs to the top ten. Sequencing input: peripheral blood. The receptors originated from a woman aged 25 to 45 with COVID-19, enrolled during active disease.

DNA for the CDR3: TGTGCCAGCAGTACTGTAGCGGGGGCCCAAGAGACCCAGTACTTC. This encodes CASSTVAGAQETQYF. This chain uses TRBV25-1 with TRBJ2-5, with 9 bases identical to TRBD2. CDR3 length equals 15 residues. Trimming removed 5 bases from V and 1 base from J; junction bases left unmatched: 5. Germline V lookup: CDR1 MGHDK, CDR2 SYGVNS.

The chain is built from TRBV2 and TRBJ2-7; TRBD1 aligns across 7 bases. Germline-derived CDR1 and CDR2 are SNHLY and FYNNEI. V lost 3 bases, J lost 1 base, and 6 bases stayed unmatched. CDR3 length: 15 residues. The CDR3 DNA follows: TGTGCCAGCAGTGAGAGAGGACAGGTATCCTACGAGCAGTACTTC. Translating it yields CASSERGQVSYEQYF.

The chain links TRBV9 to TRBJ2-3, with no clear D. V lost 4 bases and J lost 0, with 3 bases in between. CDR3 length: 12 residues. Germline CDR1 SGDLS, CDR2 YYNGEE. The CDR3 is CASSPSTDTQYF. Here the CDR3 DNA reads TGTGCCAGCAGCCCTAGCACAGATACGCAGTATTTT.

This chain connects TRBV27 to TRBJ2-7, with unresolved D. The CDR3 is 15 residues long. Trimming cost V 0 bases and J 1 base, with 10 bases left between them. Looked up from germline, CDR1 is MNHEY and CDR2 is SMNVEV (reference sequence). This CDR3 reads CASSLSHRFSYEQYF. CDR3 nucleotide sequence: TGTGCCAGCAGTTTATCACACCGTTTTTCCTACGAGCAGTACTTC.

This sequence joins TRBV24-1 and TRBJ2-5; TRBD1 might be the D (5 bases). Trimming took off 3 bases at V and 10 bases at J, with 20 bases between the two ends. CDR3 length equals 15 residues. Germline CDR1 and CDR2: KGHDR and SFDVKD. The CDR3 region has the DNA TGTGCCACCAGTGATGGGGCGGACACAGAACGCTACCAGTACTTC. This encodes CATSDGADTERYQYF.

The CDR3 DNA follows: TGTGCCAGCAGCTTAAGTAGCAATAACTACAATGAGCAGTTCTTC. This gives the protein CASSLSSNNYNEQFF. This sequence joins TRBV5-5 and TRBJ2-1; no firm D call. Trimming took 2 bases from V and 3 from J, leaving 12 bases between them. The CDR3 runs to 15 residues. CDR1 SGHKS and CDR2 YYEKEE come from the germline V gene (reference sequence).

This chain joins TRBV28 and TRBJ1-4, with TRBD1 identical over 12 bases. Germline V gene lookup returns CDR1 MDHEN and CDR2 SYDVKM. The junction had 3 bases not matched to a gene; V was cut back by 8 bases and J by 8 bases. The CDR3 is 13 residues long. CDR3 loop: CASGGTGGEKLFF. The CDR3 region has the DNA TGTGCCAGCGGTGGGACAGGGGGCGAAAAACTGTTTTTT.

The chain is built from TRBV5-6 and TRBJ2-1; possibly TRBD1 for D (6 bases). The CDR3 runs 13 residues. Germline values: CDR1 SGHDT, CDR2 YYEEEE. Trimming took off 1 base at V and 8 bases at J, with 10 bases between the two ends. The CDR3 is CASSLLGADEQFF. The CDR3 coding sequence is TGTGCCAGCAGCTTGTTGGGGGCCGATGAGCAGTTCTTC. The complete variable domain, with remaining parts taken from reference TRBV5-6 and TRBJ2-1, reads DAGVTQSPTHLIKTRGQQVTLRCSPKSGHDTVSWYQQALGQGPQFIFQYYEEEERQRGNFPDRFSGHQFPNYSSELNVNALLLGDSALYLCASSLLGADEQFFGPGTRLTVL.

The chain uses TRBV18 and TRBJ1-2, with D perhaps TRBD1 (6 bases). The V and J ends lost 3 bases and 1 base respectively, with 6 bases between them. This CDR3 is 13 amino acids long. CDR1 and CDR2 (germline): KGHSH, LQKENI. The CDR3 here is CASSPRGNYGYTF. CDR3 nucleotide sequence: TGTGCCAGCTCACCCAGGGGTAACTATGGCTACACCTTC.

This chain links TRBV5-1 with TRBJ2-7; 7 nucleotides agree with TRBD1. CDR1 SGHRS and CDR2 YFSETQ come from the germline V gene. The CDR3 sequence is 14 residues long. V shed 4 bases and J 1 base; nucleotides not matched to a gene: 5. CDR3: CASSLGDRSYEQYF. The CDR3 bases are TGCGCCAGCAGCCTCGGGGACAGATCCTACGAGCAGTACTTC.

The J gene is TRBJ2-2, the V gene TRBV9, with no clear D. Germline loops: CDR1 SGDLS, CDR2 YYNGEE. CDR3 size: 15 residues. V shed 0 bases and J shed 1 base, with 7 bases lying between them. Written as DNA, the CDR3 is TGTGCCAGCAGCGTAGTGGCAGAGAACACCGGGGAGCTGTTTTTT. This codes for CASSVVAENTGELFF.

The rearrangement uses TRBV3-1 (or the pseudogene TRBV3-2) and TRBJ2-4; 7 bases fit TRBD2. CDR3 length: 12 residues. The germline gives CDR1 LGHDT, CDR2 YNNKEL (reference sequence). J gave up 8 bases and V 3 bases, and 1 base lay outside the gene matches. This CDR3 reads CASSHGRDIQYF. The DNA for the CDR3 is TGTGCCAGCAGCCATGGGAGGGACATTCAGTACTTC.

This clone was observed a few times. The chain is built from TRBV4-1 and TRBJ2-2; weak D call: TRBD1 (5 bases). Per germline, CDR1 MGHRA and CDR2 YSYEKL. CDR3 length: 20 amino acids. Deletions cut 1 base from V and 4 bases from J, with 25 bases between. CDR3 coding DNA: TGCGCCAGCAGCCAAGTTAGTGGCCCCGGCAGGGTCAAGGGCACCGGGGAGCTGTTTTTT. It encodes CASSQVSGPGRVKGTGELFF.

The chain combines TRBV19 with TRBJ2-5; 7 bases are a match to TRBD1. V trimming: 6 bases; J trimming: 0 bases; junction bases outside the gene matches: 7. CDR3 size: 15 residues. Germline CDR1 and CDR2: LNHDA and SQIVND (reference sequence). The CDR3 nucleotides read TGTGCCAGTAGCAGGGACAGCGTATACCAAGAGACCCAGTACTTC. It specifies CASSRDSVYQETQYF.